This is a list of T cell receptor beta chains from one sample in a study of control samples from healthy donors and cancer patients. The protocol was immunoSEQ multiplex PCR, while the TCRdb copy is restricted to in-frame clones and leaves out a portion. The table includes about 100,000 clones, over 85% detected once. Sequenced: blood. The receptors come from a human donor in good health. The donor label of this sample is uncertain. Both conserved end residues are part of each CDR3. A D gene is named only where the DNA matches it firmly. Clone sizes are given selectively: once, few, many, or a class where the clone is expanded.

J,size,V,D,DNA,CDR3
TRBJ2-7,.,TRBV28,TRBD1,TGTGCCAGCAGTCCCAACCCCGGGACAGGATCCTACGAGCAGTACTTC,CASSPNPGTGSYEQYF
TRBJ1-6,.,TRBV2,.,TGTGCCAGTGCAGGGACCGCTAGCTCCTATAATTCACCCCTCCACTTT,CASAGTASSYNSPLHF
TRBJ2-3,.,TRBV6-1,TRBD1,TGTGCCAGCAGTGAAGCCAGGACAGGGGTTTCTACGCAGTATTTT,CASSEARTGVSTQYF
TRBJ1-2,.,TRBV11-2,.,TGTGCCAGCAGCTTAGCCGGGACTTCTCCAGAGGGCTACACCTTC,CASSLAGTSPEGYTF
TRBJ2-2,.,TRBV5-1,TRBD2,TGCGCCAGCAGCCAAAGGACTAGCGGGGCTAACACCGGGGAGCTGTTTTTT,CASSQRTSGANTGELFF
TRBJ1-2,.,TRBV7-2,.,TGTGCCAGCAGCAAGGACGGAAACTATGGCTACACCTTC,CASSKDGNYGYTF
TRBJ2-6,.,TRBV5-4,.,TGTGCCAGCAGCTTGGGTCAAACTGGGGCCAACGTCCTGACTTTC,CASSLGQTGANVLTF
TRBJ1-3,.,TRBV6-2/TRBV6-3,.,TGTGCCAGCAGTCGATCACTAAACACCATATATTTT,CASSRSLNTIYF
TRBJ1-5,few,TRBV28,TRBD1,TGTGCCAGCAGTTTAGGGACAGAGTATCAGCCCCAGCATTTT,CASSLGTEYQPQHF
TRBJ2-5,.,TRBV6-5,.,TGTGCCAGCAGTTACGAAGGGGATCAGACCCAGTACTTC,CASSYEGDQTQYF
TRBJ2-1,.,TRBV19,.,TGTGCCAGTAGTATAGGCAGGTACAATGAGCAGTTCTTC,CASSIGRYNEQFF
TRBJ1-3,.,TRBV11-2,.,TGTGCCAGCAGCTTAGGACACATTGGATCTGGAAACACCATATATTTT,CASSLGHIGSGNTIYF
TRBJ1-3,.,TRBV29-1,TRBD1,TGCAGCGTCCGACAGGGGGGAAACACCATATATTTT,CSVRQGGNTIYF
TRBJ1-2,.,TRBV5-1,.,TGCGCCAGCAGCCTGGAGCCCGGGGGGATACGGGGCTACACCTTC,CASSLEPGGIRGYTF
TRBJ2-2,.,TRBV21-1,.,TGTGCCAGCAGCAAAGTGGGAAACGAGGGATCGAACACCGGGGAGCTGTTTTTT,CASSKVGNEGSNTGELFF
TRBJ2-1,.,TRBV5-1,TRBD1,TGCGCCAGCAGCCGGACAGGGAGCTCCTACAATGAGCAGTTCTTC,CASSRTGSSYNEQFF
TRBJ1-6,.,TRBV6-1,.,TGTGCCAGCAGTGAGAGGAATAATTACAGCTCCTATAATTCACCCCTCCACTTT,CASSERNNYSSYNSPLHF
TRBJ1-1,once,TRBV4-2,TRBD1,TGTGCCAGCAGCCAAGATAGGGGAAGGACAGGGGATGGGAACACTGAAGCTTTCTTT,CASSQDRGRTGDGNTEAFF
TRBJ1-1,.,TRBV19,TRBD1,TGTGCCAGTAGTATTCGGTGGGCACAGGGGAGGAACACTGAAGCTTTCTTT,CASSIRWAQGRNTEAFF
TRBJ1-1,.,TRBV6-1,.,TGTGCCAGCAGTGAATCGGGGGGTAGAGTGGGCACTGAAGCTTTCTTT,CASSESGGRVGTEAFF
TRBJ2-1,few,TRBV27,.,TGTGCCAGCAGTTTATACGGGTTTAACAATGAGCAGTTCTTC,CASSLYGFNNEQFF
TRBJ1-2,.,TRBV24-1,.,TGTGCCACCAGTGATTTCCGGTTGAACTATGGCTACACCTTC,CATSDFRLNYGYTF
TRBJ1-1,.,TRBV30,.,TGTGCCTTCGACGGGGTTATGAACACTGAAGCTTTCTTT,CAFDGVMNTEAFF
TRBJ2-5,.,TRBV5-1,TRBD1,TGCGCCAGCAGCTGGACAGGGCTCCAAGAGACCCAGTACTTC,CASSWTGLQETQYF
TRBJ2-7,.,TRBV5-6,.,TGTGCCAGCAGCGCCGCGGTCGAGCAGTACTTC,CASSAAVEQYF
TRBJ2-3,.,TRBV3-1/TRBV3-2,.,.,CASSRDFGPDTQYF
TRBJ2-5,.,TRBV29-1,.,TGCAGCGTTGAGAGTGGGACGGAGACCCAGTACTTC,CSVESGTETQYF
TRBJ2-2,.,TRBV4-1,.,TGCGCCAGCAGCCAAGCCGGGGACCGGGAGCTGTTTTTT,CASSQAGDRELFF
TRBJ2-2,.,TRBV30,.,TGTGCCTGGAGAGGTTCCGGGGAGCTGTTTTTT,CAWRGSGELFF
TRBJ2-1,once,TRBV24-1,.,TGTGCCACCAGACACGGGGACAACCGTGGAGCCAATGAGCAGTTCTTC,CATRHGDNRGANEQFF
TRBJ2-1,once,TRBV4-1,TRBD2,TGCGCCAGCAGCCAAGATAGATCTAGCGGGGGGTACAATGAGCAGTTCTTC,CASSQDRSSGGYNEQFF
TRBJ1-3,.,TRBV4-1,.,TGCGCCAGCAGCCCATCGGACGGACGCTCTGGAAACACCATATATTTT,CASSPSDGRSGNTIYF
TRBJ2-5,.,TRBV5-1,.,TGCGCCAGCAGCTTGCGGAGGCCCCAAGAGACCCAGTACTTC,CASSLRRPQETQYF
TRBJ1-3,.,TRBV3-1/TRBV3-2,.,TGTGCCAGCAGCCAAGATCGGGGGGGGGCGGCTGGAAACACCATATATTTT,CASSQDRGGAAGNTIYF
TRBJ1-5,.,TRBV24-1,.,TGTGCCACCAGTGATTCTCAGGGGTGGAATCAGCCCCAGCATTTT,CATSDSQGWNQPQHF
TRBJ2-7,.,TRBV27,TRBD2,TGTGCCAGCAGTCTTCAAGGGACTAGCGGGGGTGTAACCTACGAGCAGTACTTC,CASSLQGTSGGVTYEQYF
TRBJ2-1,.,TRBV5-8,TRBD2,TGTGCCAGCAGCTTCCGGGGGGTAAACAATGAGCAGTTCTTC,CASSFRGVNNEQFF
TRBJ2-5,.,TRBV7-9,TRBD2,TGTGCCAGCAGCTTATTGATAGCGGGGGGCCAAGAGACCCAGTACTTC,CASSLLIAGGQETQYF
TRBJ2-1,.,TRBV18,.,TGTGCCAGCTCACCACCTACCACCAATGAGCAGTTCTTC,CASSPPTTNEQFF
TRBJ1-2,once,TRBV2,.,TGTGCCAGCAGGAACCAGGGTTCCACTAACTATGGCTACACCTTC,CASRNQGSTNYGYTF